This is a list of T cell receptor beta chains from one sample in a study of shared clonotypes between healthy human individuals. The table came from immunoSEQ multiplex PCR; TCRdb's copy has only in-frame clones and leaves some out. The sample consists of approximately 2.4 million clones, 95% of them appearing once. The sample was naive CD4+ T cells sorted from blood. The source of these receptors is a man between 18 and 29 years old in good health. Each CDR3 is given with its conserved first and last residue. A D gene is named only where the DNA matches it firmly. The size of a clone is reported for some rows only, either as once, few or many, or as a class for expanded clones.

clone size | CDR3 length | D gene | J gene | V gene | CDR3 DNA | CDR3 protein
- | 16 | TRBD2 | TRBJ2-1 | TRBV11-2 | TGTGCCAGCAGACCAACTAGCGGGAGCTCCTACAATGAGCAGTTCTTC | CASRPTSGSSYNEQFF
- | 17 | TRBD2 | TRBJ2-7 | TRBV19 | TGTGCCAGTAGCGGGACTAGCGGGCACCGGAGCTCCTACGAGCAGTACTTC | CASSGTSGHRSSYEQYF
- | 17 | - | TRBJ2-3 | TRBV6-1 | TGTGCCAGCAGTGGCCGACGGATGGTGCCTTTCACAGATACGCAGTATTTT | CASSGRRMVPFTDTQYF
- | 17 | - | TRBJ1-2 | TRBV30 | TGTGCCTGGAGTGTATCGTGGCCGATGGGGCTTAGCTATGGCTACACCTTC | CAWSVSWPMGLSYGYTF
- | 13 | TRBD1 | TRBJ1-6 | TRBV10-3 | TGTGCCATGAAGGACAGGTTAGATTCACCCCTCCACTTT | CAMKDRLDSPLHF
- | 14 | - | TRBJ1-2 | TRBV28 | TGTGCCAGCAGTTTACCAGACAGGCCCCAAGGCTACACCTTC | CASSLPDRPQGYTF
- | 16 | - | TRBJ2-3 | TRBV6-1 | TGTGCCAGCAGTGTAACCGGGACTCAAATCACAGATACGCAGTATTTT | CASSVTGTQITDTQYF
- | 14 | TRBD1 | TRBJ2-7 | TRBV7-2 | TGTGCCAGCAGTTCCGGGACAGGACCCTACGAGCAGTACTTC | CASSSGTGPYEQYF
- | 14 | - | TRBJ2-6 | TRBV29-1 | TGCAGCGTTGTGGGGGGCTCTGGGGCCAACGTCCTGACTTTC | CSVVGGSGANVLTF
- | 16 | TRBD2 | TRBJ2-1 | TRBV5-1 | TGCGCCAGCAGCTCGCGGACTAGCGGGGACTACAATGAGCAGTTCTTC | CASSSRTSGDYNEQFF
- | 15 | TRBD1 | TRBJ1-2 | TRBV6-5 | TGTGCCAGCGCCCTACCAGGGGGCGGTAAGGGTGGCTACACCTTC | CASALPGGGKGGYTF
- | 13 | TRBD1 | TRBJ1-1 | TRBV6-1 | TGTGCCAGCAGGACAGGGGGGAACACTGAAGCTTTCTTT | CASRTGGNTEAFF
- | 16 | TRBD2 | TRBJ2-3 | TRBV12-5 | TGTGCTAGTGGTTTGGCCTCTAGCGGGAGCTCAGATACGCAGTATTTT | CASGLASSGSSDTQYF
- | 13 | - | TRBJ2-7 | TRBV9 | TGTGCCAGCAGCGCCCCCGGGACCTACGAGCAGTACTTC | CASSAPGTYEQYF
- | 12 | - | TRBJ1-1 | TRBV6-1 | TGTGCCGGGAGGAGAATGAACACTGAAGCTTTCTTT | CAGRRMNTEAFF
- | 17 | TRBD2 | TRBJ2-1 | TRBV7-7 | TGTGCTAGCAGCCCGGTGGTACTAGCGGGGGGCTACAATGAGCAGTTCTTC | CASSPVVLAGGYNEQFF
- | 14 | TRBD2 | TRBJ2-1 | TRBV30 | TGTGCCTCCTCTAGCGGGTTATCCTACAATGAGCAGTTCTTC | CASSSGLSYNEQFF
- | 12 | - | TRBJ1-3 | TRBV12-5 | TGTGCTAGTGGGGGCTCTGGAAACACCATATATTTT | CASGGSGNTIYF
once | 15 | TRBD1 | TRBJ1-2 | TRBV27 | TGTGCCAGCAGTACTTGGATCGGACAGGATTATGGCTACACCTTC | CASSTWIGQDYGYTF
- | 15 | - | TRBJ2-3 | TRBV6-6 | TGTGCCAGCAGTTACTCGGATCCGGAGTCGGATACGCAGTATTTT | CASSYSDPESDTQYF
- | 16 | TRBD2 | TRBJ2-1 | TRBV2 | TGTGCCAGCAGTGAAGTAACGGGGGGGCTTTGGAATGAGCAGTTCTTC | CASSEVTGGLWNEQFF
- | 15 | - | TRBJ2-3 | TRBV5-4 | TGTGCCAGCAGCTTGGGGCTAGCCGGCACAGATACGCAGTATTTT | CASSLGLAGTDTQYF
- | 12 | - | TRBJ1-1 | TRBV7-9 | TGTGCCAGCAGCTTAGGGTTAGGACAAGCTTTCTTT | CASSLGLGQAFF